This TCR beta chain is drawn from a study of T cell repertoires in cytomegalovirus infection. Study outcomes and limitations: Carriers of CMV and the relevant HLA type were discriminated by public TCR beta frequency.

The CDR3 spans 14 amino acids, including both terminal residues. The V gene's germline CDR1 is SGHTA and CDR2 FQGNSA. As to this clonotype: Its antigen is as yet unknown. The DNA is omitted, as the CDR3 cannot be located on it reliably, and the CDR3 follows TCRdb's listing.

TCRdb called the reads again in MiXCR, with one record for every CDR3 protein. The sample lists about half a million distinct CDR3 sequences, roughly a third seen once, with around a sixth in the top ten. Here the sequenced sample was cultured PBMCs, taken from culture after CMV antigen stimulation. This TCR was recovered from a human donor in good health (CMV status not recorded). Some clones in this sample may be carry-over from other donors' samples. The gene calls are TRBV7-2 and TRBJ2-7. The CDR3 sequence is CASSFLWSGREQYF.